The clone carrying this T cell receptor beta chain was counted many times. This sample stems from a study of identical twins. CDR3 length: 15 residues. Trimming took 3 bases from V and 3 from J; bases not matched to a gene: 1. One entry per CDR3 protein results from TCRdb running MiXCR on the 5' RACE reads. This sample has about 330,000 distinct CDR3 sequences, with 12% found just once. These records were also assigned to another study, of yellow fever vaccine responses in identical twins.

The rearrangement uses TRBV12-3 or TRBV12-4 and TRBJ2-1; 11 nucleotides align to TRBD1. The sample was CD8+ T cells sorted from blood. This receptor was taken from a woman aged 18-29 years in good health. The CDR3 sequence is CASSFGTGGYNEQFF. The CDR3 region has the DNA TGTGCCAGCAGTTTTGGGACAGGGGGCTACAATGAGCAGTTCTTC.